These 27 T cell receptor beta chains were sequenced from one sample in a study of metastatic and nonmetastatic thyroid tumors. Until they underwent thyroid surgery, no patient had received any treatment. TCRdb re-processed the PCR reads through MiXCR. The data hold about 19,000 clones, with around 33% observed a single time. Sequencing was performed on tumor tissue. The receptors come from a female donor with papillary thyroid cancer or a benign thyroid nodule (not recorded which). Some clones in this sample may be carry-over from other donors' samples.

V gene TRBV7-2 combines with J gene TRBJ2-7; 13 bases fit TRBD2. This CDR3 region has 14 residues. The germline gives CDR1 SGHTA, CDR2 FQGNSA. V dropped 2 bases and J dropped 6; count of bases not matched to a gene: 1. The CDR3 region is CASSLRLAGGEQYF. The CDR3 DNA reads TGTGCCAGCAGCTTAAGACTAGCGGGAGGCGAGCAGTACTTC.

The V and J genes are TRBV28 and TRBJ1-3; TRBD1 matches 7 bases. This CDR3 contains 14 residues. The V segment lost 8 bases and the J segment 0 bases; nucleotides outside the gene matches: 4. Germline loops: CDR1 MDHEN, CDR2 SYDVKM. The CDR3 region has the DNA TGTGCCAGCGGGGACAGATCCTCTGGAAACACCATATATTTT. Encoded protein: CASGDRSSGNTIYF.

V is TRBV5-1 and J is TRBJ1-6; tentative D call: TRBD1 (6 bases). This CDR3 has 14 amino acids. Germline V gene sequence: CDR1 SGHRS, CDR2 YFSETQ. Trimming stripped 2 bases from V and 8 bases from J, with 11 bases between. The DNA of the CDR3 is TGCGCCAGCAGCTTCAGGGGAATAGATTCACCCCTCCACTTT. This encodes CASSFRGIDSPLHF.

The chain is built from TRBV28 and TRBJ1-6; TRBD1 is a possible D gene (5 bases). The V gene's germline CDR1 is MDHEN and CDR2 SYDVKM. This CDR3 spans 13 amino acids. The V and J ends lost 7 bases and 10 bases respectively, with 14 bases between them. The CDR3 region has the DNA TGTGCCAGCAATGGCTCCGGGACCTCACCCCTCCACTTT. Its translation: CASNGSGTSPLHF.

The chain has TRBV11-2 and TRBJ2-7; 12 positions match TRBD2. Germline loops: CDR1 SGHAT, CDR2 FQNNGV. This CDR3 region has 14 residues. V trimming: 4 bases; J trimming: 3 bases; junction bases outside the gene matches: 1. CDR3: CASSWGLAGYEQYF. The CDR3 DNA reads as TGTGCCAGCAGCTGGGGACTAGCGGGCTACGAGCAGTACTTC.

V and J are TRBV7-8 and TRBJ2-7; 7 bases map to TRBD1. Germline V lookup: CDR1 SGHVS, CDR2 FQNEAQ. This CDR3 comprises 15 residues. The trim removed 0 bases at V and 2 bases at J, leaving 4 bases unmatched. The CDR3: CASSLAVDRTYEQYF. As DNA, the CDR3 is TGTGCCAGCAGCTTAGCAGTGGACAGGACCTACGAGCAGTACTTC.

This clone was counted between two and nine times. The J gene is TRBJ2-7, the V gene TRBV12-3 or TRBV12-4; 8 bases agree with TRBD1. CDR3 length: 14 residues. With 8 bases clipped from V and 6 bases from J, the junction kept 12 bases outside the gene matches. The CDR3 DNA reads as TGTGCCAGCCGAGAGGCAGGGGGCGCGGGCGAGCAGTACTTC. As protein: CASREAGGAGEQYF.

This clone was seen at least ten times. The rearrangement links TRBV10-3 to TRBJ2-2; D gene uncertain. V was shortened by 3 bases and J by 5 bases, with 10 bases between the two germline ends. This CDR3 comprises 14 residues. Germline assignment: CDR1 ENHRY and CDR2 SYGVKD. The CDR3 DNA sequence: TGTGCCATCAGTGATGAGACTCCGACCGGGGAGCTGTTTTTT. Encoded protein: CAISDETPTGELFF.

This clone was found a few times. The chain combines TRBV6-1 with TRBJ1-2, with D maybe TRBD1 (6 bases). This CDR3 comprises 15 residues. The germline V and J ends were trimmed by 0 bases and 4 bases, with 12 bases remaining between them. Germline assignment: CDR1 MNHNS and CDR2 SASEGT. The CDR3 coding sequence is TGTGCCAGCAGTGAAGCGCCAGGGGTGGGCTATGGCTACACCTTC. Translated: CASSEAPGVGYGYTF.

The chain joins TRBV14 to TRBJ2-7; 13 positions agree with TRBD2. V lost 1 base and J lost 4; bases outside the gene matches: 13. Germline CDR1 reads SGHDN; CDR2 reads FVKESK. The CDR3 loop spans 19 amino acids. CDR3 region: CASSQVTGLAGIQGYEQYF. As DNA, the CDR3 is TGTGCCAGCAGCCAAGTCACGGGACTAGCGGGAATTCAAGGGTACGAGCAGTACTTC.

The chain recombines TRBV6-1 with TRBJ1-5, with D maybe TRBD1 (5 bases). This CDR3 spans 14 amino acids. V was clipped by 5 bases and J by 5 bases, with 13 bases between them. Per the germline V gene, CDR1 is MNHNS and CDR2 is SASEGT. The CDR3 is CASSRGEAYQPQHF. The DNA for the CDR3 is TGTGCCAGCAGTCGGGGGGAGGCTTATCAGCCCCAGCATTTT.

This clone was counted only a few times. The rearrangement uses TRBV20-1 and TRBJ2-7, with D possibly TRBD1 on 6 matching bases. The length of the CDR3 is 15 residues. Germline loops: CDR1 DFQATT, CDR2 SNEGSKA (reference sequence). Trimming took off 2 bases at V and 3 bases at J, with 17 bases between the two ends. The CDR3 bases are TGCAGTGCTAGAACAGGGATAGGCCTCGGCTACGAGCAGTACTTC. This sequence encodes CSARTGIGLGYEQYF.

The V gene is TRBV6-4, the J gene TRBJ2-2; TRBD1 agrees at 9 bases. CDR3 size: 21 residues. Germline V gene lookup returns CDR1 MRHNA and CDR2 SNTAGT. Unmatched junction bases numbered 27, after V lost 5 bases and J lost 8 bases. CDR3 residues: CASSQILVSLRDRDSRGELFF. The CDR3 DNA reads as TGTGCCAGCAGTCAGATACTAGTTTCCCTCCGGGACAGGGACAGTCGGGGGGAGCTGTTTTTT.

The CDR3 nucleotides are TGTGCCAGCAGTTGGACAGGGACAGATACGCAGTATTTT. This encodes CASSWTGTDTQYF. J is TRBJ2-3 and V is TRBV12-3 or TRBV12-4, with 8 positions matching TRBD1. Losses at the gene ends were 4 bases for V and 3 bases for J; bases not matched to a gene: 0. The CDR3 runs 13 residues.

This clone rates as medium-sized (0.01 to 0.1%). Lacking the conserved final phenylalanine or tryptophan, this CDR3 likely reflects a read error. The limits of the CDR3 on the DNA are not certain, so only TCRdb's listed CDR3 is given. The chain has TRBV5-1 and TRBJ1-2; the table calls TRBD1, which could not be checked here. Both ends counted, the CDR3 spans 12 residues. Germline V CDR1 and CDR2: SGHRS, YFSETQ. The CDR3 loop reads CASSLDGASLHI.

The sample holds a few counts of this clone. The chain recombines TRBV6-2 or TRBV6-3 with TRBJ1-1, with D maybe TRBD1 (6 bases). CDR1 MNHEY and CDR2 SVGEGT come from the germline V gene. CDR3 size: 12 residues. Trimming took off 2 bases at V and 9 bases at J, with 10 bases between the two ends. CDR3 in DNA: TGTGCCAGCAGTTACGATCAGGGGAAAGCTTTCTTT. Amino acid sequence: CASSYDQGKAFF.

The V call is TRBV5-1, the J call TRBJ2-7; the match to TRBD2 covers 11 bases. Looked up from germline, CDR1 is SGHRS and CDR2 is YFSETQ. V gave up 1 base and J gave up 0 bases; unmatched junction bases: 3. CDR3 length: 16 residues. The CDR3 coding sequence is TGCGCCAGCAGCTTGACGACTAGCGGGAACTCCTACGAGCAGTACTTC. Protein sequence: CASSLTTSGNSYEQYF.

V gene TRBV11-2 combines with J gene TRBJ2-3; 8 positions match TRBD2. The germline V gene has CDR1 SGHAT and CDR2 FQNNGV. V gave up 5 bases and J gave up 0 bases; unmatched junction bases: 7. This CDR3 has 16 amino acids. The CDR3, as DNA: TGTGCCAGCAGCCCCAGCGGGGGACTTAGCACAGATACGCAGTATTTT. Translation: CASSPSGGLSTDTQYF.

The chain carries TRBV9 and TRBJ1-3; no reliable D call. The CDR3 length is 17 residues. Trimming removed 0 bases from V and 0 bases from J, with 13 bases in between. CDR1 is SGDLS and CDR2 is YYNGEE in the germline V gene. The CDR3 DNA sequence: TGTGCCAGCAGCGTAGTTGGGGATGTTAGCTCTGGAAACACCATATATTTT. It is translated as CASSVVGDVSSGNTIYF. Using reference TRBV9 and TRBJ1-3 for the parts outside the CDR3, the full variable domain is DSGVTQTPKHLITATGQRVTLRCSPRSGDLSVYWYQQSLDQGLQFLIQYYNGEERAKGNILERFSAQQFPDLHSELNLSSLELGDSALYFCASSVVGDVSSGNTIYFGEGSWLTVV.

The chain uses TRBV5-4 and TRBJ2-5, with D possibly matching TRBD2 (6 bases). The CDR3 spans 13 residues. V was shortened by 6 bases and J by 1 base, with 10 bases between the two germline ends. Germline V CDR1 and CDR2: SGHNT, YYREEE (reference sequence). CDR3 sequence (DNA): TGTGCCAGCATGTCAGCGGGCCAAGAGACCCAGTACTTC. Translated: CASMSAGQETQYF.

This clone occurred many times. The chain is built from TRBV2 and TRBJ1-2, with 10 bases aligning to TRBD1. Germline V gene sequence: CDR1 SNHLY, CDR2 FYNNEI. This CDR3 has 15 residues. V shed 3 bases and J 4 bases; nucleotides not matched to a gene: 5. The CDR3: CASSDPGDRGYGYTF. The CDR3 region has the DNA TGTGCCAGCAGTGACCCTGGGGACAGGGGCTATGGCTACACCTTC.

This sequence joins TRBV5-1 and TRBJ1-2; D may be TRBD1 (5 bases). Germline V gene data show CDR1 as SGHRS and CDR2 as YFSETQ. This CDR3 region has 13 residues. Between the trimmed V and J ends, which lost 1 base and 6 bases, there was a span of 10 bases. For the CDR3, the DNA is TGCGCCAGCAGCTTGCAAGGGGATCATGGCTACACCTTC. Its translation: CASSLQGDHGYTF.

The chain couples TRBV20-1 to TRBJ2-1; D gene uncertain. Germline CDR1 and CDR2: DFQATT and SNEGSKA (reference sequence). The CDR3 is 13 amino acids. The ends were cut back, 5 bases at V and 7 bases at J, with 15 bases in the middle. CDR3 sequence: CSAAPLMENEQFF. CDR3 nucleotides: TGCAGTGCTGCGCCCTTGATGGAGAATGAGCAGTTCTTC.

This clone was seen a handful of times. This chain connects TRBV28 to TRBJ2-7; 9 bases agree with TRBD1. The length of the CDR3 is 15 residues. V was clipped by 3 bases and J by 7 bases; unmatched bases: 10. Germline-derived CDR1 and CDR2 are MDHEN and SYDVKM. The CDR3 here is CASSLFGTGIWEQYF. As DNA, the CDR3 is TGTGCCAGCAGTTTGTTCGGGACAGGGATATGGGAGCAGTACTTC.

The J gene is TRBJ1-1, the V gene TRBV20-1; tentative D call: TRBD1 (5 bases). Per the germline V gene, CDR1 is DFQATT and CDR2 is SNEGSKA (reference sequence). Trimming shortened V by 1 base and J by 0 bases, and 12 bases separated the two germline ends. The CDR3 totals 15 residues. DNA for the CDR3: TGCAGTGCTAGAGCAGGGAGCAGGGTGAACACTGAAGCTTTCTTT. Encoded protein: CSARAGSRVNTEAFF.

This chain connects TRBV5-1 to TRBJ1-1, with D hard to call. Germline CDR1 SGHRS, CDR2 YFSETQ. Trimming took 4 bases from V and 1 from J, leaving 11 bases between them. This CDR3 is 14 amino acids long. The CDR3 nucleotides read TGCGCCAGCAGCCCTGCCACAGAGAACACTGAAGCTTTCTTT. The encoded protein is CASSPATENTEAFF.

The DNA for the CDR3 is TGTGCCAGCAGCCCACCAAGAGGGTGGTACGAGCAGTACTTC. Encoded protein: CASSPPRGWYEQYF. This chain connects TRBV3-1 to TRBJ2-7; TRBD2 might be the D (5 bases). Trimming took off 4 bases at V and 4 bases at J, with 14 bases between the two ends. Germline V CDR1 and CDR2: LGHDT, YNNKEL (reference sequence). The CDR3 is made up of 14 amino acids.